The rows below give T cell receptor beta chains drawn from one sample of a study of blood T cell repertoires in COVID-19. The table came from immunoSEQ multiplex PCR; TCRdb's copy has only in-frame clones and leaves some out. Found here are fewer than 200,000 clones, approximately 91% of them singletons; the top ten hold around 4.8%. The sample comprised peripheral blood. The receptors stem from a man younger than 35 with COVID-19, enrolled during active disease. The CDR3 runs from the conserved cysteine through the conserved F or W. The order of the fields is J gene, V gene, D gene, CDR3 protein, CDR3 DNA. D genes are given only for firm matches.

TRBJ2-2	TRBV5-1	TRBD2	CASSLAGTNTGELFF	TGCGCCAGCAGCCTAGCGGGGACCAACACCGGGGAGCTGTTTTTT
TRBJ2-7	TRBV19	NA	CASRGGGSYEQYF	TGTGCCAGCCGGGGAGGAGGCTCCTACGAGCAGTACTTC
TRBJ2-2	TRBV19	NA	CASSTDRQTNTGELFF	TGTGCCAGTAGTACAGACCGACAGACGAACACCGGGGAGCTGTTTTTT
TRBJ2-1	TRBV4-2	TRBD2	CASSGLAGMSEQFF	TGTGCCAGCTCGGGACTAGCGGGAATGAGTGAGCAGTTCTTC
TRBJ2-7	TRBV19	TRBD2	CASSMSGGRTYEQYF	TGTGCCAGTAGTATGTCGGGCGGGAGGACCTACGAGCAGTACTTC
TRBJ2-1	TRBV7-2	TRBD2	CASGTGLGYNEQFF	TGTGCCAGCGGTACGGGACTAGGATACAATGAGCAGTTCTTC
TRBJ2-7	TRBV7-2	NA	CASSPNTLDRHPLPYEQYF	TGTGCCAGCAGCCCCAACACCCTCGACAGACACCCCCTTCCCTACGAGCAGTACTTC
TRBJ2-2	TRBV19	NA	CASTYPGLQNTGELFF	TGTGCCAGTACCTATCCGGGACTCCAGAACACCGGGGAGCTGTTTTTT
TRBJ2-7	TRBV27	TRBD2	CASSLWAGGSSYEQYF	TGTGCCAGCAGTTTATGGGCGGGAGGGTCATCCTACGAGCAGTACTTC
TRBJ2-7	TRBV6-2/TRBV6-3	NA	CASSYSRIYEQYF	TGTGCCAGCAGTTACTCGAGGATCTACGAGCAGTACTTC